This T cell receptor beta chain was observed in a study of cytomegalovirus exposure and HLA in healthy donors. Per germline, CDR1 MNHNS and CDR2 SASEGT. J gave up 3 bases and V 3 bases, and 5 bases lay outside the gene matches. The CDR3 loop spans 14 amino acids. The study, taken as a whole, reports: It was assumed in the presence/absence analyses that sequencing depth was roughly uniform across donors. Common viral pathogens seemed, in a later analysis, to connect with several of the most significant clusters. The Asian-associated ancestry cluster reportedly had fewer N-insertions than the roughly 700-donor mean in a later analysis.

Concerning this clone: Its specificity is unknown.

60 Vbeta and 13 Jbeta primers were used in PCR. The protocol was immunoSEQ multiplex PCR, while the TCRdb copy is restricted to in-frame clones and leaves out a portion. The sample holds fewer than 200,000 clones, approximately 81% seen once. The TCR sequence derives from a young man in good health and CMV-seronegative. The gene calls are TRBV6-1 and TRBJ2-7, with 7 bases identical to TRBD1. The source material was PBMCs. The DNA of the CDR3 is TGTGCCAGCAGTGACCGGGACAGCTACTACGAGCAGTACTTC. Translated, it gives CASSDRDSYYEQYF.